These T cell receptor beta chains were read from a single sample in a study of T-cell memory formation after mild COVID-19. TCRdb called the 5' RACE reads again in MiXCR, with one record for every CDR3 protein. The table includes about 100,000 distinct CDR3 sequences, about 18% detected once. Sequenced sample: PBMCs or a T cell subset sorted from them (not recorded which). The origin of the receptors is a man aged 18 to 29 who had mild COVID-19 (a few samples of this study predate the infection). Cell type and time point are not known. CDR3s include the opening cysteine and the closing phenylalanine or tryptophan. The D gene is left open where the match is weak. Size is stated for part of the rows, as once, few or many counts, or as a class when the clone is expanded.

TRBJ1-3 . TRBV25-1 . TGTGCCAGCAGTGCGGCAGCCTCTGGAAACACCATATATTTT CASSAAASGNTIYF
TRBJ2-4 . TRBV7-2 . TGTGCCAGCAGCTACAGTACCATTAAACAGGGAGTCCACTTCTTC CASSYSTIKQGVHFF
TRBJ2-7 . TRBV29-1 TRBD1 TGCAGCGTTGGGGTGAGGACAGGGGTGAGGGAGCAGTACTTC CSVGVRTGVREQYF
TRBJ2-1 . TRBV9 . TGTGCCAGCAGCGTAGCAGTCGGTAACAATGAGCAGTTCTTC CASSVAVGNNEQFF
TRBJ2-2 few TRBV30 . TGTGCCTGGAGTGTCGGTAGCCGAGTAAACACCGGGGAGCTGTTTTTT CAWSVGSRVNTGELFF
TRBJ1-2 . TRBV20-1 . TGCAGTGCTACAAATAATGGCTATGGCTACACCTTC CSATNNGYGYTF
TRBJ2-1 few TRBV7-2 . TGTGCCAGCAGGGATCGGGGCAGTAGATTCTCCTACAATGAGCAGTTCTTC CASRDRGSRFSYNEQFF
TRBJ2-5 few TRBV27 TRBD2 TGTGCCCGCTCTAGCGGGGGGGCCGGTTTGTTAGAGACCCAGTACTTC CARSSGGAGLLETQYF
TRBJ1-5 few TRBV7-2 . TGTGCCAGCAGCTTACAATGGGGCACGTTGGAGCCCCAGCATTTT CASSLQWGTLEPQHF
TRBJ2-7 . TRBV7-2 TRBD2 TGTGCCAGCAGCTCAAGGTGGGGACTAGCGGGGGCCAAGCACTACGAGCAGTACTTC CASSSRWGLAGAKHYEQYF
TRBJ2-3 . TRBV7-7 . TGTGCTAGCAGCTTGGACCTGACAGATACGCAGTATTTT CASSLDLTDTQYF
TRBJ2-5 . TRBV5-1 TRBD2 TGCGCCAGCAGCCCCGGACTAGCGGGCCTTCAAGAGACCCAGTACTTC CASSPGLAGLQETQYF